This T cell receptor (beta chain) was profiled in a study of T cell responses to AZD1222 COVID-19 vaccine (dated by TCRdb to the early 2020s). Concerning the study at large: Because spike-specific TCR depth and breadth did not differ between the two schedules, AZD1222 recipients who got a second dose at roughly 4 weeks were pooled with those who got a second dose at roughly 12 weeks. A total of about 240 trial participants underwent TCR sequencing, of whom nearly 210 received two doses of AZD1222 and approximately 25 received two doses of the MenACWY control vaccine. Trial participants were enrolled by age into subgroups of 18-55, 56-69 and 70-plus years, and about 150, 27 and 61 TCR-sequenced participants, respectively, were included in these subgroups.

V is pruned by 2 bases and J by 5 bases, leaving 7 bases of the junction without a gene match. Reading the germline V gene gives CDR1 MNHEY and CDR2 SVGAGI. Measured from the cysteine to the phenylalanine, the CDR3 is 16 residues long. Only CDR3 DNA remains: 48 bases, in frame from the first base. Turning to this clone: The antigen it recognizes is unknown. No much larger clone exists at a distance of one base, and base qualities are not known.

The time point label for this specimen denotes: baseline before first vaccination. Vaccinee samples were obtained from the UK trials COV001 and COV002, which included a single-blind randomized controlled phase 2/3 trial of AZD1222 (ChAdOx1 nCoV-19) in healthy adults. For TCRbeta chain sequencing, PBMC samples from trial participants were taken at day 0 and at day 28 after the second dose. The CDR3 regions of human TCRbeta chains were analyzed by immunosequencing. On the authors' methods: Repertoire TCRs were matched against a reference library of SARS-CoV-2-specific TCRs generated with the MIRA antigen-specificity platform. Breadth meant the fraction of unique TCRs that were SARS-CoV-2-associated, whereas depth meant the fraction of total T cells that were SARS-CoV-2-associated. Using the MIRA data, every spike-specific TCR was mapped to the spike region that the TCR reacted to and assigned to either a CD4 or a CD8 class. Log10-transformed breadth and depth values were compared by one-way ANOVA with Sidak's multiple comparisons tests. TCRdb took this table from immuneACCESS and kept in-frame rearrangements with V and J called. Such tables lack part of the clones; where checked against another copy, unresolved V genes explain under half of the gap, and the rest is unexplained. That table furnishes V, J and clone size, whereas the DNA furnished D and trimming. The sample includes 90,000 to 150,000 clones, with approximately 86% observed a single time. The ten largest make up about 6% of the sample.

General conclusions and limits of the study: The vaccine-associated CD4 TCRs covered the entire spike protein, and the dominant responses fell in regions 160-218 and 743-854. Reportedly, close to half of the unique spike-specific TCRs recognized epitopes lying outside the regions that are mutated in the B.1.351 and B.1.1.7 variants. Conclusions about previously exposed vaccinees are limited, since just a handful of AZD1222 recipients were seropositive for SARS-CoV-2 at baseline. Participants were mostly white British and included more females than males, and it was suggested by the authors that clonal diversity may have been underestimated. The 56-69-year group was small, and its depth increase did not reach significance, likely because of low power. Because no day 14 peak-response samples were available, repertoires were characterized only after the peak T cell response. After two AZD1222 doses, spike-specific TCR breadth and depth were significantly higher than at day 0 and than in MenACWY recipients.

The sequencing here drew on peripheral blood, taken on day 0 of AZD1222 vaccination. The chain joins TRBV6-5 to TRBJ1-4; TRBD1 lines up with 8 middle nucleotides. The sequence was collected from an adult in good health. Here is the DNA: TGTGCCAGCAGTTACCAGGACAGGGAGGGAAATGAAAAACTGTTTTTT. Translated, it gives CASSYQDREGNEKLFF.